This T cell receptor (beta chain) was captured in a study of OX40 agonist ivuxolimab in advanced cancers. Study as a whole: Partial responses were seen in three patients, one with hepatocellular carcinoma and two with cutaneous melanoma.

Some clones are missing from TCRdb's copy, which holds only in-frame ones; the method was immunoSEQ multiplex PCR. Among roughly 70,000 clones listed, 85% were seen once. CDR3 length equals 16 residues. Germline V CDR1 and CDR2: MNHNY, SVGAGI (reference sequence). V was trimmed by 4 bases and J by 4 bases, leaving 19 bases between them. Findings of the study overall: Clonal expansion from baseline to week 6 occurred in both CD4+ and CD8+ T cells.

To note about this clone: Its cognate antigen is unknown.

The V and J genes are TRBV6-6 and TRBJ1-2; D unclear. The material sequenced was CD4+ or CD8+ T cells sorted from blood, taken in a trial of the OX40 agonist ivuxolimab. The origin of this receptor is an adult with an advanced solid tumor such as melanoma, head and neck, liver or kidney cancer. The CDR3 loop reads CASSWSNDQILYGYTF. The CDR3, as DNA: TGTGCCAGCAGTTGGTCCAACGACCAGATACTCTATGGCTACACCTTC.